This TCR beta chain was observed in a study of T cell responses to AZD1222 COVID-19 vaccine. TCRdb keeps only in-frame clones here, not all; method: immunoSEQ multiplex PCR. The sample records roughly 200,000 clones, 85% to 95% being singletons. The CDR3 spans 15 residues. Trimming removed 2 bases at V and 0 bases at J, with 8 bases between. In germline, CDR1 is MNHEY, CDR2 SMNVEV (reference sequence). Overall study results and limits: Spike-specific TCR breadth and depth rose after two AZD1222 doses. A mostly white British donor set with more females was recruited, and clonal diversity was possibly underestimated. Spike was spanned by vaccine-associated CD4 TCRs, which were dominant at 160-218 and 743-854.

This clone was observed a single time. What it recognizes is unknown. The input for sequencing was peripheral blood, taken 28 days after the second dose of the MenACWY control vaccine. This chain joins TRBV27 and TRBJ2-1; D possibly corresponds to TRBD1 (5 bases). This TCR came from an adult who received the MenACWY meningococcal vaccine as a control. The CDR3 DNA is TGTGCCAGCAGTTTAAGTAGGGGCTCCTACAATGAGCAGTTCTTC. This sequence encodes CASSLSRGSYNEQFF.